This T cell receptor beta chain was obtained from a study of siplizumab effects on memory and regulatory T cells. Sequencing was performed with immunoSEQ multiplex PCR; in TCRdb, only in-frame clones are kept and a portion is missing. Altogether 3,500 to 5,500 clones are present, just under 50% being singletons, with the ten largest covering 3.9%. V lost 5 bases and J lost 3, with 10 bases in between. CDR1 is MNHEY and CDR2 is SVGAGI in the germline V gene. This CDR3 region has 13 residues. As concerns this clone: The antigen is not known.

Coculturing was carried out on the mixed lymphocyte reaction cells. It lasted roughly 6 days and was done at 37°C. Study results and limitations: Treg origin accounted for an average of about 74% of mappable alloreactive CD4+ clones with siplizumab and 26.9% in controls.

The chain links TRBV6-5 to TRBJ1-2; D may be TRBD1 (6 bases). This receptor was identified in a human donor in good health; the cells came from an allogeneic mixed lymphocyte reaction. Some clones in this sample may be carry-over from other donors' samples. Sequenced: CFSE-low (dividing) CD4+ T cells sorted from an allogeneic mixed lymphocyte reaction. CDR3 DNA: TGTGCCAGCAGTGAAGCAGGGGACTATGGCTACACCTTC. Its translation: CASSEAGDYGYTF.